The rows below give T cell receptor beta chains drawn from one sample of a study of blood T cell repertoires in COVID-19. Profiling relied on immunoSEQ multiplex PCR, and the TCRdb table lists in-frame clones only, not all of them. The table lists 150,000 to 200,000 clones, around 80% of them singletons. The specimen sequenced was peripheral blood. The origin of the receptors is a woman between 65 and 79 years old with COVID-19, enrolled during active disease. CDR3s include the opening cysteine and the closing phenylalanine or tryptophan. A D gene is named only where the DNA matches it firmly. A row's size may be missing; if present it is once, few, many or a size class.

d_gene	abundance	v_gene	j_gene	CDR3nt	CDR3aa
TRBD1	-	TRBV6-1	TRBJ1-5	TGTGCCAGCAGTGAAGCAAGAGGGGGCAGGCAGCCCCAGCATTTT	CASSEARGGRQPQHF
TRBD2	-	TRBV2	TRBJ2-1	TGTGCCAGCACGTCTAGCGGGGGGAATGAGCAGTTCTTC	CASTSSGGNEQFF
TRBD2	-	TRBV19	TRBJ2-6	TGTGCCAGTAGTCGGGGGGGCCCTTCTGGGGCCAACGTCCTGACTTTC	CASSRGGPSGANVLTF
-	-	TRBV18	TRBJ2-2	TGTGCCAGCTCACCACCGGGCCAGGGCGACACCGGGGAGCTGTTTTTT	CASSPPGQGDTGELFF
TRBD2	once	TRBV18	TRBJ2-3	TGTGCCAGCTCACCACAGGCGACTAGCGGGAGGAGCACAGATACGCAGTATTTT	CASSPQATSGRSTDTQYF
TRBD2	-	TRBV6-6	TRBJ2-7	TGTGCCAGCAGTTACTCCCTAAGAGGACTAGACAACGAGCAGTACTTC	CASSYSLRGLDNEQYF
TRBD1	-	TRBV29-1	TRBJ2-2	TGCAGCGTTAGTCAGGGCAGGGGGCGCACCGGGGAGCTGTTTTTT	CSVSQGRGRTGELFF
-	-	TRBV11-2	TRBJ2-3	TGTGCCAGCAGCCCTAGTAGCCTCACTAGCACAGATACGCAGTATTTT	CASSPSSLTSTDTQYF
-	many	TRBV5-4	TRBJ2-4	TGTGCCAGCAGCTTTGGAGTGGGGGGCATTCAGTACTTC	CASSFGVGGIQYF
TRBD2	-	TRBV11-2	TRBJ2-1	TGTGCCAGCAGCTCCGCCGGGACTAGCGGGGGGGATTACAATGAGCAGTTCTTC	CASSSAGTSGGDYNEQFF
-	-	TRBV19	TRBJ1-1	TGTGCCAGTAGTATAAGACAGAACACTGAAGCTTTCTTT	CASSIRQNTEAFF
TRBD1	once	TRBV7-8	TRBJ2-2	TGTGCCAGCAGCGGCGGGACAGGGCGGAATACCGGGGAGCTGTTTTTT	CASSGGTGRNTGELFF
TRBD1	-	TRBV5-1	TRBJ2-3	TGCGCCAGCAGACAGGGGAAGAATACAGATACGCAGTATTTT	CASRQGKNTDTQYF
TRBD1	many	TRBV4-2	TRBJ2-4	TGTGCCAGCAGCCAAATTCGGACAGGGCCGAGGAAAGGAGACATTCAGTACTTC	CASSQIRTGPRKGDIQYF